This TCR beta chain came from a study of blood T cell repertoires in COVID-19. Study-level information: Spain, Italy and the United States supplied samples that represented acute and convalescent COVID-19.

Per the study methods: The assay estimated nucleated cells by amplifying reference gene primers. Only in-frame clones appear in the TCRdb table, and some are missing; sequencing was by immunoSEQ multiplex PCR. V and J calls plus clone size are reproduced from that table; the DNA served to infer D and trimming. The sample records roughly 70,000 clones, 65% to 85% being singletons. Sequenced sample: peripheral blood. This TCR came from a man in his 60s with COVID-19, enrolled during active disease.

The CDR3 bases are TGTGCCAGCAGCTTGGGGCCTGGAAGCGCAGGGGGGAATTCTGAAGCTTTCTTT. This translates into CASSLGPGSAGGNSEAFF. The gene calls are TRBV5-4 and TRBJ1-1; 7 bases are shared with TRBD1. CDR1 is SGHNT and CDR2 is YYREEE in the germline V gene (reference sequence). The CDR3 spans 18 residues. Trimming took 0 bases from V and 6 from J; bases not matched to a gene: 17.